A single sample gave rise to the 17 T cell receptor beta chains below, sequenced in a study of T-cell memory formation after mild COVID-19. TCRdb passed the 5' RACE reads through MiXCR, listing each CDR3 protein once. The table shows 280,000 or so distinct CDR3 sequences, with approximately 7.6% occurring only once. Sequencing input: PBMCs or a T cell subset sorted from them (not recorded which). The receptors here all came from a man aged 18 to 29 who had mild COVID-19 (a few samples of this study predate the infection). Cell type and time point are not known.

The chain recombines TRBV6-5 with TRBJ2-3, with TRBD2 identical over 10 bases. This CDR3 spans 17 amino acids. The V gene end was trimmed by 4 bases and the J gene end by 2 bases; junction bases not matched to a gene: 9. CDR1 and CDR2 (germline): MNHEY, SVGAGI. The CDR3 loop reads CASSSGTSVWYTDTQYF. The DNA of the CDR3 is TGTGCCAGCAGTTCTGGGACTAGCGTCTGGTACACAGATACGCAGTATTTT.

The sample holds a few counts of this clonotype. The chain combines TRBV7-9 with TRBJ2-2; a weak D match, TRBD1 (5 bases). The germline CDR1 and CDR2 sequences are SEHNR and FQNEAQ (reference sequence). This CDR3 is 13 amino acids long. Trimming left V 1 base short and J 6 bases short, with 6 bases between. CDR3 sequence reads: CASSLDRSGELFF. DNA for the CDR3: TGTGCCAGCAGCTTAGACAGGTCCGGGGAGCTGTTTTTT.

This clonotype has only a few counts. The rearrangement links TRBV7-2 to TRBJ2-3; D unresolved. Trimming took 5 bases from V and 6 from J, leaving 12 bases between them. This CDR3 has 13 amino acids. In germline, CDR1 is SGHTA, CDR2 FQGNSA. The CDR3 spells CASSAEVLDTQYF. The CDR3 bases are TGTGCCAGCAGCGCAGAGGTTTTGGATACGCAGTATTTT. The full variable domain, completed using reference TRBV7-2 and TRBJ2-3, is GAGVSQSPSNKVTEKGKDVELRCDPISGHTALYWYRQSLGQGLEFLIYFQGNSAPDKSGLPSDRFSAERTGGSVSTLTIQRTQQEDSAVYLCASSAEVLDTQYFGPGTRLTVL.

This clonotype showed up just a few times. This chain links TRBV7-9 with TRBJ1-3; unclear D gene. CDR3 length: 15 amino acids. Germline V gene sequence: CDR1 SEHNR, CDR2 FQNEAQ (reference sequence). Deletions cut 5 bases from V and 3 bases from J, with 14 bases between. CDR3 protein: CASSEALGYGNTIYF. CDR3 coding DNA: TGTGCCAGCAGCGAAGCCTTAGGGTATGGAAACACCATATATTTT. Together with reference TRBV7-9 and TRBJ1-3, the CDR3 gives the full variable domain: DTGVSQNPRHKITKRGQNVTFRCDPISEHNRLYWYRQTLGQGPEFLTYFQNEAQLEKSRLLSDRFSAERPKGSFSTLEIQRTEQGDSAMYLCASSEALGYGNTIYFGEGSWLTVV.

The chain couples TRBV19 to TRBJ1-2; D is uncertain. V lost 5 bases and J lost 1, with 5 bases in between. Looked up from germline, CDR1 is LNHDA and CDR2 is SQIVND (reference sequence). The CDR3 consists of 12 residues. The CDR3 is CASSPYNYGYTF. DNA for the CDR3: TGTGCCAGTAGTCCTTATAACTATGGCTACACCTTC.

This clonotype was counted many times. The rearrangement uses TRBV6-4 and TRBJ2-3, with a weak D call TRBD1 (6 bases). CDR1 is MRHNA, CDR2 SNTAGT, per germline. Trimming left V 4 bases short and J 0 bases short, with 11 bases between. CDR3 length equals 15 residues. As DNA, the CDR3 is TGTGCCAGCAGTGCCGGGACAAGAAGCACAGATACGCAGTATTTT. Amino acids: CASSAGTRSTDTQYF.

This clonotype was detected only a few times. The rearrangement uses TRBV7-9 and TRBJ1-1; D not resolved. CDR3 length equals 13 residues. Germline CDR1 reads SEHNR; CDR2 reads FQNEAQ (reference sequence). V was shortened by 3 bases and J by 4 bases, with 9 bases between the two germline ends. CDR3 bases: TGTGCCAGCAGCTTCGGGGAAAGCACTGAAGCTTTCTTT. As protein: CASSFGESTEAFF.

This clonotype was seen only a few times. The J gene is TRBJ2-3, the V gene TRBV24-1, with a weak D call TRBD1 (7 bases). The CDR3 totals 16 residues. V lost 4 bases and J 8 bases, leaving 21 bases between the germline ends. Per germline, CDR1 KGHDR and CDR2 SFDVKD. The CDR3 protein is CATSETRGELVGTQYF. CDR3 coding DNA: TGTGCCACCAGTGAGACCAGGGGGGAATTGGTAGGTACGCAGTATTTT.

This clonotype was counted many times. The chain uses TRBV6-2 or TRBV6-3 and TRBJ2-1; 15 nucleotides align to TRBD2. This CDR3 spans 18 amino acids. V shed 0 bases, J shed 9 bases, and the junction held 9 bases outside the gene matches. CDR1 is MNHEY and CDR2 is SVGEGT in the germline V gene. The CDR3 reads CASSYSRGLAGGAGEQFF. In nucleotides, the CDR3 is TGTGCCAGCAGTTACTCGCGGGGACTAGCGGGGGGAGCGGGTGAGCAGTTCTTC.

As concerns this clonotype: Being one base from a much bigger clone, this may be a read error. As DNA, the CDR3 is TGTGACAGCACCCTAGCGGGGATTCAGACCCAGTACTTC. It is translated as CDSTLAGIQTQYF. The rearrangement links TRBV7-9 to TRBJ2-5, with 9 nucleotides matching TRBD2. Germline V gene data show CDR1 as SEHNR and CDR2 as FQNEAQ (reference sequence). The CDR3 length is 13 residues.

The chain uses TRBV5-4 and TRBJ1-1; tentatively, D is TRBD1 (5 bases). V dropped 0 bases and J dropped 2 bases, with 11 bases sitting between them. The CDR3 sequence is 15 residues long. Germline V CDR1 and CDR2: SGHNT, YYREEE (reference sequence). The CDR3 nucleotides read TGTGCCAGCAGCTTGGCGTGGGACCTAAACACTGAAGCTTTCTTT. It is translated as CASSLAWDLNTEAFF. Together with reference TRBV5-4 and TRBJ1-1, the CDR3 gives the full variable domain: ETGVTQSPTHLIKTRGQQVTLRCSSQSGHNTVSWYQQALGQGPQFIFQYYREEENGRGNFPPRFSGLQFPNYSSELNVNALELDDSALYLCASSLAWDLNTEAFFGQGTRLTVV.

The chain recombines TRBV12-3 or TRBV12-4 with TRBJ1-4; D uncertain. This CDR3 is 13 amino acids long. Between the trimmed V and J ends, which lost 2 bases and 0 bases, there was a span of 1 base. This CDR3 reads CASSLSTNEKLFF. CDR3 DNA: TGTGCCAGCAGTTTATCAACTAATGAAAAACTGTTTTTT.

The CDR3 is CSARTGLGSMTQYF. DNA of the CDR3: TGCAGTGCTAGAACGGGACTAGGGTCGATGACCCAGTACTTC. The chain joins TRBV20-1 to TRBJ2-5, with 8 positions matching TRBD2. This CDR3 spans 14 amino acids. J gave up 7 bases and V 2 bases, and 9 bases lay outside the gene matches. In germline, CDR1 is DFQATT, CDR2 SNEGSKA (reference sequence).

This clonotype was seen only a few times. The chain combines TRBV9 with TRBJ2-3, with TRBD1 matching over 8 bases. Unmatched junction bases numbered 6, after V lost 4 bases and J lost 2 bases. The CDR3 consists of 15 residues. The germline V gene has CDR1 SGDLS and CDR2 YYNGEE. The CDR3 sequence: CASSPNRGDTDTQYF. The DNA for the CDR3 is TGTGCCAGCAGCCCGAACAGGGGGGACACAGATACGCAGTATTTT. Together with reference TRBV9 and TRBJ2-3, the CDR3 gives the full variable domain: DSGVTQTPKHLITATGQRVTLRCSPRSGDLSVYWYQQSLDQGLQFLIQYYNGEERAKGNILERFSAQQFPDLHSELNLSSLELGDSALYFCASSPNRGDTDTQYFGPGTRLTVL.

Ten or more counts support this clonotype. The rearrangement uses TRBV5-1 and TRBJ2-3; TRBD2 matches 7 bases. The germline V gene has CDR1 SGHRS and CDR2 YFSETQ. V was clipped by 4 bases and J by 1 base; unmatched bases: 15. The CDR3 totals 18 residues. The CDR3 nucleotides read TGCGCCAGCAGCCCCCGCGGGATGAGCGGGGAAGGCACAGATACGCAGTATTTT. Translating it yields CASSPRGMSGEGTDTQYF.

This clonotype was counted a few times. The rearrangement joins TRBV4-3 to TRBJ2-3; the match to TRBD2 covers 12 bases. V shed 4 bases, J shed 4 bases, and the junction held 9 bases outside the gene matches. In germline, CDR1 is LGHNA, CDR2 YSLEER. The CDR3 has 17 amino acids. The CDR3 loop reads CASSLGLTSGGSDTQYF. CDR3 DNA sequence: TGCGCCAGCAGCCTCGGGCTGACTAGCGGGGGATCAGATACGCAGTATTTT.

This clonotype was counted only a few times. This chain links TRBV6-5 with TRBJ2-7; tentatively, D is TRBD2 (6 bases). The CDR3 is made up of 14 amino acids. Germline CDR1 MNHEY, CDR2 SVGAGI. The V end was cut by 1 base, the J end by 2 bases, with 9 bases between. The CDR3 sequence is CASSYLEGTYEQYF. The CDR3 DNA follows: TGTGCCAGCAGTTACTTGGAGGGTACCTACGAGCAGTACTTC.